These 20 T cell receptor beta chains were all obtained from the same sample, sequenced in a study of T cells in Graves' hyperthyroidism and ophthalmopathy (dated by TCRdb to about 2019). Receptor amplification or capture employed multiplex PCR. These reads were obtained on an Illumina HiSeq 2000. The TCR beta CDR3 regions were amplified from RNA transcripts. The first round of RT-PCR for the TCR CDR3 was performed with the HTBI primer set and the Qiagen OneStep RT-PCR kit. TCRdb reanalyzed the raw reads on its own, using fastp at Q25 for trimming and MiXCR for clone calling, and kept in-frame beta chains. Merged by CDR3 protein, the rows form single entries marked with the most common genes and DNA. Across this sample there are over 300,000 distinct CDR3 sequences, with about an eighth seen only once. The ten top clones hold 30% to 40% of the sample. The sequenced sample was blood. The source of these receptors is a woman between 40 and 55 years old with Graves' ophthalmopathy.

In this sample, this clonotype turned up many times. This chain links TRBV9 with TRBJ2-1, with 9 bases identical to TRBD2. The CDR3 sequence is 17 residues long. Losses at the gene ends were 0 bases for V and 0 bases for J; bases not matched to a gene: 4. Per germline, CDR1 SGDLS and CDR2 YYNGEE. The CDR3 nucleotides are TGTGCCAGCAGCGTAGATAGCGGGAGTTACTCCTACAATGAGCAGTTCTTC. This gives the protein CASSVDSGSYSYNEQFF. The full variable domain, with the rest looked up from reference TRBV9 and TRBJ2-1, is DSGVTQTPKHLITATGQRVTLRCSPRSGDLSVYWYQQSLDQGLQFLIQYYNGEERAKGNILERFSAQQFPDLHSELNLSSLELGDSALYFCASSVDSGSYSYNEQFFGPGTRLTVL.

In DNA form, the CDR3 reads TGTGCCATCAGAGGGACGATCTCTGGAAACACCATATATTTT. It translates to CAIRGTISGNTIYF. The chain is built from TRBV10-3 and TRBJ1-3, with D perhaps matching TRBD1 (5 bases). Germline loops: CDR1 ENHRY, CDR2 SYGVKD. The CDR3 loop spans 14 amino acids. V was cut by 6 bases and J by 0 bases, with 9 bases left in between.

Many counts were recorded for this clonotype. The chain combines TRBV20-1 with TRBJ2-7; 8 bases align to TRBD1. The CDR3 totals 11 residues. Trimming cost V 2 bases and J 6 bases; bases outside gene matches: 0. Germline V gene lookup returns CDR1 DFQATT and CDR2 SNEGSKA (reference sequence). The chain's CDR3 is CSARTGGEQYF. The DNA of the CDR3 is TGCAGTGCTAGAACAGGGGGCGAGCAGTACTTC.

This chain's CDR3 is CASSQGTQDTEAFF. For the CDR3, the DNA is TGCGCCAGCAGCCAAGGGACACAGGACACTGAAGCTTTCTTT. The chain has TRBV4-1 and TRBJ1-1; maybe TRBD1 (5 bases). Germline V lookup: CDR1 MGHRA, CDR2 YSYEKL. The CDR3 is 14 amino acids. The V end was cut by 1 base, the J end by 3 bases, with 9 bases between.

This clonotype was observed many times. This chain joins TRBV12-3 or TRBV12-4 and TRBJ2-6; D is undetermined. V was cut by 5 bases and J by 0 bases, with 5 bases left in between. This CDR3 region has 14 residues. In nucleotides, the CDR3 is TGTGCCAGCAGTGATCACTCTGGGGCCAACGTCCTGACTTTC. Protein product: CASSDHSGANVLTF.

This clonotype was observed a handful of times. It may be a read error: a sequence one base away is much more abundant. This chain uses TRBV6-1 with TRBJ1-3; D ambiguous. Germline values: CDR1 MNHNS, CDR2 SASEGT. The CDR3 runs to 13 residues. CDR3 coding DNA: TGTGCCAGCAGTGAAAACCCTGGAAACACCGTATATTTT. Translated: CASSENPGNTVYF.

This clonotype was counted only a few times. The V and J genes are TRBV7-2 and TRBJ1-1, with 9 bases aligning to TRBD1. The CDR3 sequence is 14 residues long. Trimming at V came to 6 bases and at J to 3 bases, leaving 5 bases not matched to a gene. CDR1 is SGHTA and CDR2 is FQGNSA in the germline V gene. The CDR3 protein is CASSTGGGYTEAFF. The CDR3 coding sequence is TGTGCCAGCAGTACAGGGGGCGGGTACACTGAAGCTTTCTTT.

This clonotype appeared a few times. This chain joins TRBV10-3 and TRBJ1-4, with D uncertain. V gave up 3 bases and J gave up 6 bases, with 5 bases separating them. The germline V gene encodes CDR1 ENHRY and CDR2 SYGVKD. The CDR3 is 12 residues long. CDR3 sequence: CAISEGDEKLFF. The DNA of the CDR3 is TGTGCCATCAGTGAAGGTGATGAAAAACTGTTTTTT.

This clonotype was detected many times. The gene calls are TRBV10-3 and TRBJ2-1; TRBD1 matches at 9 bases. With 4 bases clipped from V and 9 bases from J, the junction kept 7 bases outside the gene matches. The CDR3 is 14 residues long. Per germline, CDR1 ENHRY and CDR2 SYGVKD. CDR3 nucleotide sequence: TGTGCCATCAGTGCGGACAGGGGATTCGGTGAGCAGTTCTTC. Protein product: CAISADRGFGEQFF.

This clonotype was observed a single time. The rearrangement uses TRBV7-8 and TRBJ2-7; D is unclear. The CDR3 contains 16 residues. Looked up from germline, CDR1 is SGHVS and CDR2 is FQNEAQ. V was clipped by 2 bases and J by 2 bases, with 16 bases between them. The CDR3 nucleotides are TGTGCCAGCAGCTTAAACTTACCGCAAATCGCCTACGAGCAGTACTTC. Encoded protein: CASSLNLPQIAYEQYF.

This clonotype has ten or more counts. The chain links TRBV27 to TRBJ1-2, with D possibly TRBD1 on 6 matching bases. This CDR3 comprises 17 residues. Deletions cut 4 bases from V and 8 bases from J, with 26 bases between. In germline, CDR1 is MNHEY, CDR2 SMNVEV (reference sequence). CDR3 coding DNA: TGTGCCAGCAGTTCCTACCAAGCACAGGGTAGGAGCGTCGGCTACACCTTC. Translated, it gives CASSSYQAQGRSVGYTF.

The chain has TRBV9 and TRBJ2-5; the match to TRBD1 covers 11 bases. The CDR3 is 14 amino acids. Germline V gene lookup returns CDR1 SGDLS and CDR2 YYNGEE. V shed 4 bases and J 2 bases; nucleotides not matched to a gene: 1. The CDR3, as DNA: TGTGCCAGCAGCAGGGACAGGGGGCAAGAGACCCAGTACTTC. Residues: CASSRDRGQETQYF.

This chain links TRBV27 with TRBJ1-2; 8 bases line up with TRBD1. Germline CDR1 MNHEY, CDR2 SMNVEV (reference sequence). Unmatched junction bases numbered 3, after V lost 6 bases and J lost 3 bases. The CDR3 runs to 13 residues. The CDR3 nucleotides read TGTGCCAGCAGGTACAGGGGGGACTATGGCTACACCTTC. Translating gives CASRYRGDYGYTF.

V usage is TRBV10-3 and J usage is TRBJ1-6; TRBD1 agrees at 10 bases. Germline V CDR1 and CDR2: ENHRY, SYGVKD. J lost 11 bases, V lost 4 bases, and 11 bases had no gene match. The CDR3 runs 16 residues. CDR3 protein: CAISGTGGPATTPLHF. In DNA, the CDR3 is TGTGCCATCAGTGGGACAGGGGGGCCGGCAACGACACCCCTCCACTTT.

This clonotype was found many times. This chain links TRBV27 with TRBJ1-1; D perhaps matches TRBD1 (5 bases). Germline lookup yields CDR1 MNHEY and CDR2 SMNVEV (reference sequence). Trimming took 3 bases from V and 8 from J, leaving 10 bases between them. The CDR3 totals 12 residues. The DNA for the CDR3 is TGTGCCAGCAGTTTTCAGGGAACCGAAGCTTTCTTT. It specifies CASSFQGTEAFF.

This clonotype has at least ten counts. The genes are TRBV19 and TRBJ2-5; 8 positions match TRBD1. J gave up 5 bases and V 5 bases, and 10 bases lay outside the gene matches. CDR1 and CDR2 from the germline V gene are LNHDA and SQIVND (reference sequence). There are 15 residues in the CDR3. The CDR3 DNA reads TGTGCCAGTAGTCCTGGACAGGGTTTTTGGGAGACCCAGTACTTC. Protein product: CASSPGQGFWETQYF.

This clonotype occurred many times. The chain employs TRBV7-9 and TRBJ2-3, with TRBD1 matching over 9 bases. This CDR3 is built from 15 residues. The junction had 10 bases not matched to a gene; V was cut back by 6 bases and J by 6 bases. CDR1 and CDR2 (germline): SEHNR, FQNEAQ (reference sequence). CDR3 nucleotides: TGTGCCAGCAGAACCGGGACAGGGAAGTTGGATACGCAGTATTTT. Residues: CASRTGTGKLDTQYF.

This clonotype was seen at least ten times. J is TRBJ2-1 and V is TRBV6-2 or TRBV6-3, with 9 positions matching TRBD2. Germline CDR1 is MNHEY and CDR2 is SVGEGT. The CDR3 runs to 18 residues. V trimming: 6 bases; J trimming: 3 bases; junction bases outside the gene matches: 15. The CDR3 sequence is CASSPWKGAGGDYNEQFF. Here the CDR3 DNA reads TGTGCCAGCAGCCCTTGGAAGGGAGCGGGAGGAGACTACAATGAGCAGTTCTTC.

The chain recombines TRBV9 with TRBJ2-7; D remains unclear. V was cut by 0 bases and J by 5 bases, with 12 bases left in between. CDR1 is SGDLS, CDR2 YYNGEE, per germline. This CDR3 comprises 14 residues. The CDR3: CASSVGGNSHEQYF. CDR3 sequence (DNA): TGTGCCAGCAGCGTAGGTGGAAACAGCCACGAGCAGTACTTC.

This clonotype has a count of ten or more. The genes are TRBV20-1 and TRBJ2-5; D gene ambiguous. There are 12 residues in the CDR3. V lost 2 bases and J lost 2, with 6 bases in between. Germline CDR1 DFQATT, CDR2 SNEGSKA (reference sequence). The CDR3: CSARQFQETQYF. In DNA form, the CDR3 reads TGCAGTGCTAGACAATTTCAAGAGACCCAGTACTTC.